The 14 T cell receptor beta chains below were found in one sample sequenced in a study of blood T cells in healthy people across ages (dated by TCRdb to between 2014 and 2017). Receptor amplification or capture employed 5' RACE. Sequencing was performed on an Illumina HiSeq 2500. The second PCR ran for roughly 7 to 11 cycles and used a J-beta primer mix along with a sample-barcoded 5' primer. Through fastp at Q25 and MiXCR, TCRdb rebuilt clones from the public reads, retaining in-frame beta chains. Every CDR3 protein is listed once, alongside the most common genes and DNA of its rows. In all, the sample holds approximately 600,000 distinct CDR3 sequences, and 58% of those were seen once. The top ten constitute about two fifths of the sample. Sequencing used blood. The receptors were gathered from a man in his sixties in good health.

The gene calls are TRBV5-6 and TRBJ2-7, with 10 bases identical to TRBD1. The last part of the DNA fits TRBJ2-5 better; the J call may be wrong. This CDR3 contains 13 residues. The V gene's germline CDR1 is SGHDT and CDR2 YYEEEE. The chain's CDR3 is CASSWDRGETQYF. The CDR3 coding sequence is TGTGCCAGCAGCTGGGACAGGGGTGAGACCCAGTACTTC.

This clonotype appeared a few times. The chain has TRBV20-1 and TRBJ2-3, with TRBD2 matching 10 bases. CDR3 length: 14 residues. Per germline, CDR1 DFQATT and CDR2 SNEGSKA (reference sequence). For the CDR3, the DNA is TGCAGGGCAAAAGAGCGGGGGGGCCCAGATACGCAGTATTTT. It specifies CRAKERGGPDTQYF.

The rearrangement links TRBV20-1 to TRBJ2-4; 11 bases match TRBD2. The DNA end is a closer match to TRBJ2-7, so the J assignment may be wrong. Germline V gene sequence: CDR1 DFQATT, CDR2 SNEGSKA (reference sequence). The CDR3 sequence is 13 residues long. The CDR3 nucleotides are TGCAGCGGCCTAGCGGGGGGTGTCTACGAGCAGTACTTC. Its translation is CSGLAGGVYEQYF.

The chain recombines TRBV10-2 with TRBJ2-6; 8 nucleotides line up with TRBD1. Looked up from germline, CDR1 is WSHSY and CDR2 is SAAADI. The V and J ends lost 2 bases and 3 bases, in that order; junction bases with no gene match: 12. The length of the CDR3 is 19 residues. The CDR3 is CASSEPGQGGIGGANVLTF. For the CDR3, the DNA is TGCGCCAGCAGTGAGCCCGGACAGGGAGGCATAGGTGGGGCCAACGTCCTGACTTTC.

The chain is built from TRBV10-3 and TRBJ2-7, with 9 bases fitting TRBD1. The CDR3 is 14 amino acids. V shed 5 bases and J 4 bases; nucleotides not matched to a gene: 6. Germline V gene sequence: CDR1 ENHRY, CDR2 SYGVKD. CDR3 region: CAISPGTGKYEQYF. DNA for the CDR3: TGTGCCATCAGTCCGGGGACAGGGAAGTACGAGCAGTACTTC.

The chain couples TRBV27 to TRBJ2-7; 9 nucleotides match TRBD2. With 0 bases clipped from V and 6 bases from J, the junction kept 6 bases outside the gene matches. The CDR3 is 15 residues long. Germline CDR1 and CDR2: MNHEY and SMNVEV (reference sequence). CDR3 in DNA: TGTGCCAGCAGTTTATCGCGGGGGGGCCTCGGCGAGCAGTACTTC. Encoded protein: CASSLSRGGLGEQYF.

In regard to this clonotype: One junction end disagrees with the germline gene, perhaps due to a read error. The chain uses TRBV4-2 and TRBJ2-3; 10 positions agree with TRBD2. Germline CDR1 reads LGHNA; CDR2 reads YNFKEQ. The CDR3 runs 15 residues. In DNA form, the CDR3 reads TGTGCCAGCAGCCAAGATCCCGGGACTAGCGATACGCGGTATTTT. Amino acid sequence: CASSQDPGTSDTRYF.

The chain recombines TRBV4-1 with TRBJ2-1; D unclear. The V gene lost 0 bases and the J gene lost 2 bases, with 11 bases spanning the gap. Germline loops: CDR1 MGHRA, CDR2 YSYEKL. This CDR3 region has 16 residues. DNA of the CDR3: TGCGCCAGCAGCCAAGATCGTCGGGCTCCCTACAATGAGCAGTTCTTC. Translation: CASSQDRRAPYNEQFF.

In its sample, this clonotype was seen a few times. This rearrangement joins TRBV5-1 to TRBJ2-7; 9 positions match TRBD1. The CDR3 loop spans 15 amino acids. Germline CDR1 SGHRS, CDR2 YFSETQ. Unmatched junction bases numbered 8, after V lost 4 bases and J lost 3 bases. The CDR3 is CASSRGQGPLYEQYF. In DNA, the CDR3 is TGCGCCAGCAGCAGGGGACAGGGACCTCTCTACGAGCAGTACTTC.

This clonotype was picked up a small number of times. This rearrangement joins TRBV7-2 to TRBJ2-1; D may be TRBD1 or TRBD2 (5 bases each). Germline V CDR1 and CDR2: SGHTA, FQGNSA. Trimming cost V 7 bases and J 4 bases, with 17 bases left between them. CDR3 length: 15 amino acids. The CDR3 region has the DNA TGTGCCAGCACCCCTAGGGGTTCGGGGTACAATGAGCAGTTCTTC. Protein product: CASTPRGSGYNEQFF.

V usage is TRBV6-6 and J usage is TRBJ2-3; D call uncertain. Looked up from germline, CDR1 is MNHNY and CDR2 is SVGAGI (reference sequence). The CDR3 extends over 13 amino acids. The germline V and J ends were trimmed by 8 bases and 5 bases, with 14 bases remaining between them. CDR3: CASGLTALDTQYF. In DNA, the CDR3 is TGTGCCAGCGGTCTCACCGCCCTAGATACGCAGTATTTT.

Note on this clonotype: Germline and junction disagree at one end, which may indicate a read error. V gene TRBV11-2 combines with J gene TRBJ2-5; D possibly corresponds to TRBD2 (6 bases). CDR3 length: 14 residues. The V gene's germline CDR1 is SGHAT and CDR2 FQNNGV. CDR3 in DNA: TGTGCCGGCAGCTTGGGCTATCGGGAGGAGACCCAGTACTTC. This sequence encodes CAGSLGYREETQYF.

The chain recombines TRBV12-3 or TRBV12-4 with TRBJ2-5; D is unclear. Trimming cost V 6 bases and J 0 bases, with 14 bases left between them. This CDR3 has 15 amino acids. In DNA form, the CDR3 reads TGTGCCAGCAGCCTCCCTACAGCGTACCAAGAGACCCAGTACTTC. This sequence encodes CASSLPTAYQETQYF.

The chain couples TRBV27 to TRBJ1-1, with a tentative D call TRBD1 (6 bases). Trimming pared 7 bases from V and 3 bases from J, leaving 15 bases between. This CDR3 is built from 14 residues. Germline values: CDR1 MNHEY, CDR2 SMNVEV (reference sequence). In DNA, the CDR3 is TGTGCCAGCACCTCTGGGGGGGCGGACACTGAAGCTTTCTTT. This translates into CASTSGGADTEAFF.